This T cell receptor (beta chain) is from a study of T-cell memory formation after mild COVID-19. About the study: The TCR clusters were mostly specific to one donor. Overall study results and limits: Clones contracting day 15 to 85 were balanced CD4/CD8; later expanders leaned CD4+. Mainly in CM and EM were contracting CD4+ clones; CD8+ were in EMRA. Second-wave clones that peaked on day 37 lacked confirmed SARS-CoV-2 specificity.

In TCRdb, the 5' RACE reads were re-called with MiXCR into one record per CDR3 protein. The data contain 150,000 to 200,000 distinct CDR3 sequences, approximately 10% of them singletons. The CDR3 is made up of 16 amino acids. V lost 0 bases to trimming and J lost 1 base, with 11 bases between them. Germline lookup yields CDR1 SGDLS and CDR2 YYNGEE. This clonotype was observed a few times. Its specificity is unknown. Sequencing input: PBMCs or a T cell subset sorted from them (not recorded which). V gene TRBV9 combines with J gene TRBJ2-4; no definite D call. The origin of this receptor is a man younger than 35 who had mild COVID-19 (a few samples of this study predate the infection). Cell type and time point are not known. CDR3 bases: TGTGCCAGCAGCGTAGGACCGCCTTCGGCCAAAAACATTCAGTACTTC. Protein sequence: CASSVGPPSAKNIQYF. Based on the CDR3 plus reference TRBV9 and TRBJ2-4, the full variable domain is DSGVTQTPKHLITATGQRVTLRCSPRSGDLSVYWYQQSLDQGLQFLIQYYNGEERAKGNILERFSAQQFPDLHSELNLSSLELGDSALYFCASSVGPPSAKNIQYFGAGTRLSVL.